The 10 T cell receptor beta chains presented below share a single source sample, sequenced in a study of blood T cell repertoires in COVID-19 (dated by TCRdb to about 2020). Libraries were constructed by the immunoSEQ multiplex PCR assay. TCRdb stores this immuneACCESS table with in-frame sequences only. Part of the clones is absent; in the studies checked, under half of the shortfall reflects unresolved V genes, and no reason is known for the rest. Recorded for this sample are about 210,000 clones; around 83% of them occurred a single time. The top ten constitute about 7.4% of the sample. Input material: peripheral blood. The receptor source for this set is a woman in her 50s with acute or convalescent COVID-19.

CDR3 sequence reads: CAISERQGTVSEQYF. The CDR3 region has the DNA TGTGCCATCAGTGAGCGACAGGGGACCGTATCGGAGCAGTACTTC. The chain is built from TRBV10-3 and TRBJ2-7, with TRBD1 matching over 8 bases. The V gene end was trimmed by 2 bases and the J gene end by 7 bases; junction bases not matched to a gene: 10. The CDR3 is 15 amino acids. Germline CDR1 is ENHRY and CDR2 is SYGVKD.

The genes are TRBV5-1 and TRBJ1-2; TRBD1 is a possible D gene (6 bases). The CDR3 has 17 residues. V dropped 0 bases and J dropped 3 bases, with 18 bases sitting between them. Germline V gene data show CDR1 as SGHRS and CDR2 as YFSETQ. In nucleotides, the CDR3 is TGCGCCAGCAGCTTGGGACCCAGACAGGCAACTGACTATGGCTACACCTTC. Translated: CASSLGPRQATDYGYTF.

As for this clone: Other DNA sequences in the same sample also yield this CDR3. The chain recombines TRBV11-2 with TRBJ2-5; TRBD1 matches at 9 bases. Germline loops: CDR1 SGHAT, CDR2 FQNNGV. This CDR3 contains 14 residues. Trimming at V came to 5 bases and at J to 4 bases, leaving 5 bases not matched to a gene. The CDR3 DNA reads TGTGCCAGCAGCCTACAGGGGGCGGGAGAGACCCAGTACTTC. Protein product: CASSLQGAGETQYF.

The V call is TRBV10-3, the J call TRBJ1-2, with a tentative D call TRBD1 (5 bases). V was pared by 5 bases and J by 5 bases, with 12 bases between. The length of the CDR3 is 13 residues. The germline CDR1 and CDR2 sequences are ENHRY and SYGVKD. CDR3 protein: CAISSDGTYGYTF. CDR3 in DNA: TGTGCCATCAGTAGTGACGGGACTTATGGCTACACCTTC.

The sample holds one count of this clone. The chain couples TRBV6-4 to TRBJ2-3; D is uncertain. CDR3 size: 15 residues. V lost 0 bases, J lost 0 bases, and 7 bases lay in between. The V gene's germline CDR1 is MRHNA and CDR2 SNTAGT. In nucleotides, the CDR3 is TGTGCCAGCAGTGACTCCTTCAGGAGCACAGATACGCAGTATTTT. Residues: CASSDSFRSTDTQYF.

The CDR3 DNA reads TGTGCCAGCACCCCGGGAGGGACGGGCGGGTTGGGCGAGCAGTACTTC. Translated, it gives CASTPGGTGGLGEQYF. The chain joins TRBV2 to TRBJ2-7; 8 positions match TRBD2. The CDR3 consists of 16 residues. The V gene end was trimmed by 7 bases and the J gene end by 6 bases; junction bases not matched to a gene: 17. CDR1 SNHLY and CDR2 FYNNEI come from the germline V gene. The full variable domain, with the rest looked up from reference TRBV2 and TRBJ2-7, is EPEVTQTPSHQVTQMGQEVILRCVPISNHLYFYWYRQILGQKVEFLVSFYNNEISEKSEIFDDQFSVERPDGSNFTLKIRSTKLEDSAMYFCASTPGGTGGLGEQYFGPGTRLTVT.

This chain uses TRBV11-1 with TRBJ1-1; 7 bases agree with TRBD1. Losses at the gene ends were 5 bases for V and 9 bases for J; bases not matched to a gene: 15. This CDR3 spans 15 amino acids. Germline CDR1 reads SGHAT; CDR2 reads FQDESV (reference sequence). The CDR3 protein is CASSPRTGDGVKAFF. CDR3 DNA sequence: TGTGCCAGCAGCCCCAGGACAGGTGACGGTGTGAAAGCTTTCTTT.

Of note for this clone: Since a much larger clone is just one base distant, this may be a read error. The rearrangement joins TRBV5-1 to TRBJ2-7; 9 bases agree with TRBD2. The CDR3 spans 14 residues. CDR1 and CDR2 (germline): SGHRS, YFSETQ. After removal of 0 bases from V and 3 bases from J, the junction contained 1 base not matched to a gene. CDR3 nucleotide sequence: TGCGCCAGCAGCTTGGGAGCGGGAGGCTACGAGCAGTACTTC. Protein product: CASSLGAGGYEQYF. Combining the CDR3 with reference TRBV5-1 and TRBJ2-7 gives the whole variable domain KAGVTQTPRYLIKTRGQQVTLSCSPISGHRSVSWYQQTPGQGLQFLFEYFSETQRNKGNFPGRFSGRQFSNSRSEMNVSTLELGDSALYLCASSLGAGGYEQYFGPGTRLTVT.

The rearrangement uses TRBV4-1 and TRBJ2-7, with D possibly being TRBD2 (5 bases). The CDR3 spans 14 residues. Trimming removed 0 bases from V and 3 bases from J, with 9 bases in between. The germline V gene has CDR1 MGHRA and CDR2 YSYEKL. The CDR3 coding sequence is TGCGCCAGCAGCCAAGATCGGGGTCGCTACGAGCAGTACTTC. It encodes CASSQDRGRYEQYF.

The chain joins TRBV5-1 to TRBJ2-3; D is possibly TRBD2 (6 bases). CDR3 length: 12 residues. Germline V lookup: CDR1 SGHRS, CDR2 YFSETQ. The V and J ends lost 3 bases and 7 bases respectively, with 9 bases between them. The CDR3 DNA reads TGCGCCAGCAGCTCGGAGGGGTATACGCAGTATTTT. It specifies CASSSEGYTQYF.